This passage covers 28 T cell receptor beta chains from one sample sequenced in a study of shared clonotypes between healthy human individuals. Assay used: immunoSEQ multiplex PCR; TCRdb lists only in-frame clones, some missing. The table lists millions of clones, roughly 94% of them singletons. As defined, naive CD8 cells were CD45RO-negative and positively selected for CCR7, with terminally differentiated effector memory CD45RA+ cells excluded. Sequencing input: naive CD8+ T cells sorted from blood. Every receptor here comes from a man younger than 35 in good health.

The chain links TRBV5-4 to TRBJ1-1; TRBD1 might be the D (6 bases). Trimming shortened V by 4 bases and J by 3 bases, and 13 bases separated the two germline ends. The CDR3 is made up of 14 amino acids. The germline gives CDR1 SGHNT, CDR2 YYREEE (reference sequence). The CDR3, as DNA: TGTGCCAGCAGCCCGGCGGGGGGCGACACTGAAGCTTTCTTT. The encoded protein is CASSPAGGDTEAFF.

The chain has TRBV27 and TRBJ2-7; 12 bases fit TRBD1. The V gene's germline CDR1 is MNHEY and CDR2 SMNVEV (reference sequence). Trimming at V came to 6 bases and at J to 5 bases, leaving 8 bases not matched to a gene. This CDR3 comprises 15 residues. The CDR3 loop is CASRRPGQGANEQYF. The CDR3 nucleotides are TGTGCCAGCAGACGACCGGGACAGGGGGCCAACGAGCAGTACTTC.

V is TRBV27 and J is TRBJ1-4, with a weak D call TRBD1 (6 bases). Trimming took 7 bases from V and 4 from J, leaving 19 bases between them. The CDR3 totals 16 residues. CDR1 is MNHEY, CDR2 SMNVEV, per germline (reference sequence). CDR3 residues: CASTPSGRGLNEKLFF. The CDR3 nucleotides read TGTGCCAGCACCCCTTCTGGCAGGGGCCTTAATGAAAAACTGTTTTTT. Using reference TRBV27 and TRBJ1-4 for the parts outside the CDR3, the full variable domain is EAQVTQNPRYLITVTGKKLTVTCSQNMNHEYMSWYRQDPGLGLRQIYYSMNVEVTDKGDVPEGYKVSRKEKRNFPLILESPSPNQTSLYFCASTPSGRGLNEKLFFGSGTQLSVL.

The V gene is TRBV27, the J gene TRBJ2-3; 7 nucleotides match TRBD2. Germline V gene sequence: CDR1 MNHEY, CDR2 SMNVEV (reference sequence). The junction had 4 bases not matched to a gene; V was cut back by 5 bases and J by 2 bases. The CDR3 sequence is 14 residues long. The DNA of the CDR3 is TGTGCCAGCAGTGAGCGGGACTACACAGATACGCAGTATTTT. Translation gives CASSERDYTDTQYF.

J is TRBJ2-2 and V is TRBV25-1, with 8 positions matching TRBD1. V shed 4 bases, J shed 5 bases, and the junction held 6 bases outside the gene matches. The germline V gene encodes CDR1 MGHDK and CDR2 SYGVNS. The CDR3 covers 15 residues. The CDR3 sequence: CASSARGRETGELFF. CDR3 DNA: TGTGCCAGCAGTGCCAGGGGGCGAGAAACCGGGGAGCTGTTTTTT.

This chain joins TRBV5-4 and TRBJ2-2; D ambiguous. The ends were cut back, 0 bases at V and 0 bases at J, with 12 bases in the middle. From germline, CDR1 is SGHNT and CDR2 YYREEE (reference sequence). The CDR3 contains 17 residues. In DNA, the CDR3 is TGTGCCAGCAGCTTGGGGAATGGTATCGCGAACACCGGGGAGCTGTTTTTT. Translation: CASSLGNGIANTGELFF. The full variable domain, its missing parts supplied by reference TRBV5-4 and TRBJ2-2, is ETGVTQSPTHLIKTRGQQVTLRCSSQSGHNTVSWYQQALGQGPQFIFQYYREEENGRGNFPPRFSGLQFPNYSSELNVNALELDDSALYLCASSLGNGIANTGELFFGEGSRLTVL.

This chain links TRBV2 with TRBJ1-1, with a tentative D call TRBD1 (5 bases). Germline V CDR1 and CDR2: SNHLY, FYNNEI. CDR3 length: 13 amino acids. The germline V and J ends were trimmed by 3 bases and 5 bases, with 10 bases remaining between them. CDR3 sequence: CASSDQGRTEAFF. The DNA for the CDR3 is TGTGCCAGCAGTGACCAGGGTAGGACTGAAGCTTTCTTT.

The chain uses TRBV7-9 and TRBJ2-5; weak D call: TRBD2 (6 bases). The germline V gene encodes CDR1 SEHNR and CDR2 FQNEAQ (reference sequence). Trimming cost V 3 bases and J 3 bases, with 14 bases left between them. This CDR3 is built from 15 residues. CDR3 sequence reads: CASSFDSGVEETQYF. Here the CDR3 DNA reads TGTGCCAGCAGCTTTGACTCGGGGGTGGAAGAGACCCAGTACTTC.

The chain carries TRBV11-2 and TRBJ2-5, with D possibly being TRBD1 (6 bases). Trimming shortened V by 3 bases and J by 2 bases, and 13 bases separated the two germline ends. This CDR3 region has 15 residues. Germline CDR1 is SGHAT and CDR2 is FQNNGV. This CDR3 reads CASSFPGQKQETQYF. The CDR3 nucleotides are TGTGCCAGCAGCTTCCCGGGACAAAAACAAGAGACCCAGTACTTC. The variable domain in full, with the rest retrieved from reference TRBV11-2 and TRBJ2-5, is EAGVAQSPRYKIIEKRQSVAFWCNPISGHATLYWYQQILGQGPKLLIQFQNNGVVDDSQLPKDRFSAERLKGVDSTLKIQPAKLEDSAVYLCASSFPGQKQETQYFGPGTRLLVL.

V gene TRBV4-3 combines with J gene TRBJ2-5, with unresolved D. The V end was cut by 1 base, the J end by 1 base, with 10 bases between. The length of the CDR3 is 15 residues. CDR1 is LGHNA, CDR2 YSLEER, per germline. In DNA, the CDR3 is TGCGCCAGCAGCCAAGTGCGGCGTCCCCAAGAGACCCAGTACTTC. It specifies CASSQVRRPQETQYF.

This sequence joins TRBV4-2 and TRBJ2-7, with 8 bases lining up with TRBD2. This CDR3 is built from 16 residues. CDR1 is LGHNA, CDR2 YNFKEQ, per germline. V was pared by 0 bases and J by 3 bases, with 7 bases of the junction left unmatched. DNA of the CDR3: TGTGCCAGCAGCCAAGAGAGCGGGGGAGAGAACTACGAGCAGTACTTC. Translating gives CASSQESGGENYEQYF.

The table lists this clone with a count of one. This chain links TRBV7-2 with TRBJ2-3; D might be TRBD1 (5 bases). CDR3 size: 16 residues. Germline CDR1 SGHTA, CDR2 FQGNSA. V dropped 5 bases and J dropped 1 base, with 16 bases sitting between them. CDR3 DNA: TGTGCCAGCAGCCCCGGAGTAGGGGCCCGCACAGATACGCAGTATTTT. Amino acids: CASSPGVGARTDTQYF.

CDR3 amino acids: CASCSGQGIYEAFF. CDR3 DNA sequence: TGTGCCAGCTGCTCGGGACAGGGGATATATGAAGCTTTCTTT. The chain is built from TRBV28 and TRBJ1-1; TRBD1 matches 10 bases. The germline V gene encodes CDR1 MDHEN and CDR2 SYDVKM. The V segment lost 8 bases and the J segment 7 bases; nucleotides outside the gene matches: 10. The CDR3 has 14 residues.

The chain is built from TRBV14 and TRBJ2-5; the D gene is possibly TRBD2 (6 bases). This CDR3 is 16 amino acids long. V shed 0 bases and J shed 4 bases, with 15 bases lying between them. From germline, CDR1 is SGHDN and CDR2 FVKESK. Here the CDR3 reads CASSQDAREVLETQYF. In nucleotides, the CDR3 is TGTGCCAGCAGCCAAGACGCCAGGGAGGTTTTAGAGACCCAGTACTTC.

The rearrangement joins TRBV7-2 to TRBJ2-3; no firm D call. There are 13 residues in the CDR3. Trimming removed 5 bases from V and 0 bases from J, with 6 bases in between. From germline, CDR1 is SGHTA and CDR2 FQGNSA. Here the CDR3 DNA reads TGTGCCAGCAGCCCACCTAGCACAGATACGCAGTATTTT. It is translated as CASSPPSTDTQYF.

The rearrangement uses TRBV6-6 and TRBJ2-7; D remains ambiguous. The CDR3 consists of 13 residues. V was pared by 2 bases and J by 7 bases, with 12 bases between. Germline values: CDR1 MNHNY, CDR2 SVGAGI (reference sequence). Written as DNA, the CDR3 is TGTGCCAGCAGTTACGGCCCGGGTGAGGAGCAGTACTTC. It is translated as CASSYGPGEEQYF.

The chain carries TRBV5-4 and TRBJ2-3; D is undetermined. Germline-derived CDR1 and CDR2 are SGHNT and YYREEE (reference sequence). This CDR3 spans 14 amino acids. Trimming cost V 0 bases and J 4 bases, with 9 bases left between them. CDR3 nucleotides: TGTGCCAGCAGCTTGGATTATTTCCCAGATACGCAGTATTTT. Translating it yields CASSLDYFPDTQYF.

The J gene is TRBJ2-1, the V gene TRBV19; a weak D match, TRBD2 (6 bases). The CDR3 contains 15 residues. The germline V gene encodes CDR1 LNHDA and CDR2 SQIVND (reference sequence). V lost 0 bases and J lost 0, with 6 bases in between. CDR3: CASSIERDSYNEQFF. The CDR3 region has the DNA TGTGCCAGTAGTATAGAGCGGGACTCCTACAATGAGCAGTTCTTC. Together with reference TRBV19 and TRBJ2-1, the CDR3 gives the full variable domain: DGGITQSPKYLFRKEGQNVTLSCEQNLNHDAMYWYRQDPGQGLRLIYYSQIVNDFQKGDIAEGYSVSREKKESFPLTVTSAQKNPTAFYLCASSIERDSYNEQFFGPGTRLTVL.

Regarding this clone: Other DNA sequences in the sample encode the same CDR3. This chain connects TRBV6-1 to TRBJ2-3; no firm D call. Trimming stripped 3 bases from V and 6 bases from J, with 7 bases between. In germline, CDR1 is MNHNS, CDR2 SASEGT. This CDR3 has 12 amino acids. CDR3 DNA sequence: TGTGCCAGCAGTGACGGTACTGATACGCAGTATTTT. Translation gives CASSDGTDTQYF.

The rearrangement links TRBV6-6 to TRBJ1-5; 8 nucleotides line up with TRBD1. Looked up from germline, CDR1 is MNHNY and CDR2 is SVGAGI (reference sequence). This CDR3 comprises 16 residues. The J segment lost 1 base and the V segment lost 2 bases, leaving 4 bases of the junction unmatched. CDR3 sequence reads: CASSYETGASNQPQHF. The DNA for the CDR3 is TGTGCCAGCAGTTACGAGACAGGGGCCAGCAATCAGCCCCAGCATTTT.

V usage is TRBV27 and J usage is TRBJ2-2; a weak D match, TRBD1 (6 bases). V lost 3 bases and J lost 6, with 14 bases in between. Germline CDR1 reads MNHEY; CDR2 reads SMNVEV (reference sequence). This CDR3 region has 15 residues. The CDR3 protein is CASSLGAAGPGELFF. The CDR3 DNA follows: TGTGCCAGCAGTTTGGGGGCAGCCGGTCCCGGGGAGCTGTTTTTT.

The CDR3 bases are TGCGCCAGCAGTGTGTGGCTAGCGGGAGGGCCCCCCTACGAGCAGTACTTC. It codes for CASSVWLAGGPPYEQYF. The J gene is TRBJ2-7, the V gene TRBV10-2, with TRBD2 matching 12 bases. V was clipped by 4 bases and J by 2 bases; unmatched bases: 9. Per the germline V gene, CDR1 is WSHSY and CDR2 is SAAADI. The CDR3 runs 17 residues.

The chain is built from TRBV4-3 and TRBJ1-2; D not resolved. Between the trimmed V and J ends, which lost 1 base and 0 bases, there was a span of 12 bases. CDR1 and CDR2 from the germline V gene are LGHNA and YSLEER. The CDR3 runs 16 residues. The CDR3 region is CASSQADTASNYGYTF. The DNA of the CDR3 is TGCGCCAGCAGCCAAGCCGACACTGCCTCTAACTATGGCTACACCTTC.

J is TRBJ1-6 and V is TRBV6-5; weak D call: TRBD1 (5 bases). CDR1 and CDR2 from the germline V gene are MNHEY and SVGAGI. Trimming took off 6 bases at V and 5 bases at J, with 11 bases between the two ends. The length of the CDR3 is 14 residues. The CDR3 here is CASSWAGNNSPLHF. In nucleotides, the CDR3 is TGTGCCAGCAGCTGGGCAGGGAATAATTCACCCCTCCACTTT.

The chain uses TRBV5-4 and TRBJ2-3; 8 bases map to TRBD2. The CDR3 has 14 residues. The germline V gene encodes CDR1 SGHNT and CDR2 YYREEE (reference sequence). V lost 8 bases to trimming and J lost 2 bases; unmatched junction nucleotides: 7. CDR3 DNA sequence: TGTGCCAGTTTTAGCGGGGCGCCCACAGATACGCAGTATTTT. This gives the protein CASFSGAPTDTQYF.

This clone was seen repeatedly, ten times or more. V and J are TRBV5-6 and TRBJ2-1; 16 nucleotides line up with TRBD2. CDR3 length: 15 residues. The V gene's germline CDR1 is SGHDT and CDR2 YYEEEE. V gave up 3 bases and J gave up 9 bases; unmatched junction bases: 3. The CDR3 region has the DNA TGTGCCAGCAGCTCGGGACTAGCGGGAGGGTTTGAGCAGTTCTTC. This gives the protein CASSSGLAGGFEQFF.

This chain joins TRBV12-2 and TRBJ1-5. TRBV12-2 is classified as a pseudogene. The length of the CDR3 is 12 residues. In DNA, the CDR3 is TGTGCAAGTCGACCTCATTGGCGGCCCCAGCATTTT. Protein product: CASRPHWRPQHF.

The V and J genes are TRBV10-3 and TRBJ2-7; D tentatively fits TRBD1 or TRBD2 (5 bases each). Trimming took 3 bases from V and 3 from J, leaving 15 bases between them. Germline CDR1 ENHRY, CDR2 SYGVKD. CDR3 size: 15 residues. As DNA, the CDR3 is TGTGCCATCAGTGACGGGACGGGGAGTGTCTACGAGCAGTACTTC. Protein product: CAISDGTGSVYEQYF.